This T cell receptor (beta chain) was sequenced in a study of blood T cell repertoires in COVID-19. Study at large: T cells, B-cell-depleted T cells, or PBMCs provided the cDNA or gDNA that served as material.

Only in-frame clones appear in the TCRdb table, and some are missing; sequencing was by immunoSEQ multiplex PCR. The sample includes some 25,000 clones, less than 85% of them seen just once. CDR1 LGHNA and CDR2 YSLEER come from the germline V gene. This CDR3 has 15 amino acids. Trimming removed 1 base from V and 3 bases from J, with 10 bases in between. The sample comprised peripheral blood. The receptor's source is a human donor in a cohort sampled during active COVID-19. The chain has TRBV4-3 and TRBJ1-5; D uncertain. The CDR3 reads CASSQVVQNNQPQHF. The DNA for the CDR3 is TGCGCCAGCAGCCAAGTCGTCCAGAACAATCAGCCCCAGCATTTT.